The 3 T cell receptor beta chains below all came from one sample that was sequenced in a study of control samples from healthy donors and cancer patients. The assay was immunoSEQ multiplex PCR, and TCRdb's table has in-frame clones only and misses some. The sample lists 70,000 to 95,000 clones, roughly 92% occurring once. The sample consisted of blood. The receptors derive from a woman aged 30 to 39 in good health.

This clone showed up just once. This chain links TRBV5-6 with TRBJ2-1; D is tentatively TRBD1 or TRBD2 (5 bases each). V lost 0 bases, J lost 0 bases, and 10 bases lay in between. The germline V gene encodes CDR1 SGHDT and CDR2 YYEEEE. The CDR3 totals 16 residues. CDR3 DNA: TGTGCCAGCAGCTTGGATTGGGGGAACTCCTACAATGAGCAGTTCTTC. It yields the protein CASSLDWGNSYNEQFF.

The chain carries TRBV30 and TRBJ1-1, with D possibly TRBD1 on 5 matching bases. V lost 4 bases and J lost 1, with 16 bases in between. The CDR3 is 15 residues long. Germline V gene data show CDR1 as GTSNPN and CDR2 as SVGIG (reference sequence). The CDR3 DNA reads as TGTGCCTGGACCACCCTGGGACTTAAGAACACTGAAGCTTTCTTT. Its protein product is CAWTTLGLKNTEAFF.

This clone was recorded once. J is TRBJ2-3 and V is TRBV19, with TRBD2 as a possible D gene (6 bases). The V gene's germline CDR1 is LNHDA and CDR2 SQIVND (reference sequence). This CDR3 contains 15 residues. V lost 3 bases and J 6 bases, leaving 16 bases between the germline ends. The chain's CDR3 is CASSIRPDGGDTQYF. The CDR3 DNA sequence: TGTGCCAGTAGTATCAGGCCCGATGGGGGGGATACGCAGTATTTT.